What follows are 32 T cell receptor beta chains derived from one specimen sequenced in a study of siplizumab effects on memory and regulatory T cells. Profiled with immunoSEQ multiplex PCR; TCRdb holds only in-frame clones, not every one. Of 95,000 to 130,000 clones detected, roughly 94% appear once; the ten largest clones hold roughly 1.7%. Sequences were obtained from non-Treg CD4+ T cells sorted from blood. The origin of the receptors is a human donor in good health.

J is TRBJ2-6 and V is TRBV19; TRBD2 matches at 11 bases. The germline gives CDR1 LNHDA, CDR2 SQIVND (reference sequence). J gave up 0 bases and V 6 bases, and 7 bases lay outside the gene matches. The CDR3 has 18 residues. The CDR3 nucleotides are TGTGCCAGTAGAACTAGCGGGAGCCCACTCTCTGGGGCCAACGTCCTGACTTTC. Translated, it gives CASRTSGSPLSGANVLTF.

This chain uses TRBV4-2 with TRBJ1-1, with D hard to call. Looked up from germline, CDR1 is LGHNA and CDR2 is YNFKEQ. Trimming removed 0 bases at V and 6 bases at J, with 8 bases between. The CDR3 is made up of 13 amino acids. The CDR3 sequence is CASSQERVAEAFF. CDR3 in DNA: TGTGCCAGCAGCCAAGAGAGGGTCGCTGAAGCTTTCTTT.

To note about this clone: Within the sample, other DNA sequences also encode this same CDR3. The J gene is TRBJ1-3, the V gene TRBV7-9; D may be TRBD1 (6 bases). The germline CDR1 and CDR2 sequences are SEHNR and FQNEAQ (reference sequence). Trimming pared 1 base from V and 2 bases from J, leaving 6 bases between. The CDR3 loop spans 14 amino acids. DNA of the CDR3: TGTGCCAGCAGCTTAGACAGGGCTGGAAACACCATATATTTT. As protein: CASSLDRAGNTIYF.

This rearrangement joins TRBV4-1 to TRBJ1-4; the D is unclear. The CDR3 runs 13 residues. The V gene's germline CDR1 is MGHRA and CDR2 YSYEKL. V was trimmed by 0 bases and J by 8 bases, leaving 7 bases between them. The DNA for the CDR3 is TGCGCCAGCAGCCAAGATTACGGAGAAAAACTGTTTTTT. Encoded protein: CASSQDYGEKLFF.

This rearrangement joins TRBV11-2 to TRBJ2-2; tentatively, D is TRBD2 (7 bases). The V end was cut by 5 bases, the J end by 4 bases, with 17 bases between. The CDR3 runs to 16 residues. The germline V gene has CDR1 SGHAT and CDR2 FQNNGV. This CDR3 is CASSPVGGAGTGELFF. CDR3 DNA: TGTGCCAGCAGCCCGGTTGGGGGGGCAGGCACCGGGGAGCTGTTTTTT. Combining the CDR3 with reference TRBV11-2 and TRBJ2-2 gives the whole variable domain EAGVAQSPRYKIIEKRQSVAFWCNPISGHATLYWYQQILGQGPKLLIQFQNNGVVDDSQLPKDRFSAERLKGVDSTLKIQPAKLEDSAVYLCASSPVGGAGTGELFFGEGSRLTVL.

This chain links TRBV5-1 with TRBJ2-3; 10 bases align to TRBD1. V shed 4 bases and J 6 bases; nucleotides not matched to a gene: 5. CDR1 is SGHRS and CDR2 is YFSETQ in the germline V gene. This CDR3 has 14 residues. The CDR3 DNA sequence: TGCGCCAGCAGCCTGGGACAGGGGTGGGATACGCAGTATTTT. Its translation: CASSLGQGWDTQYF.

V usage is TRBV5-1 and J usage is TRBJ2-1; 8 bases fit TRBD2. The CDR3 has 15 residues. V gave up 3 bases and J gave up 5 bases; unmatched junction bases: 7. Germline CDR1 SGHRS, CDR2 YFSETQ. The CDR3 reads CASSSPGSGDNEQFF. CDR3 nucleotides: TGCGCCAGCAGCTCCCCGGGTAGCGGGGACAATGAGCAGTTCTTC.

The chain recombines TRBV14 with TRBJ1-1, with D possibly matching TRBD1 (5 bases). Per germline, CDR1 SGHDN and CDR2 FVKESK. CDR3 length: 13 amino acids. Trimming cost V 6 bases and J 1 base, with 9 bases left between them. CDR3 nucleotide sequence: TGTGCCAGCAGTCATCAGGGGAACACTGAAGCTTTCTTT. Residues: CASSHQGNTEAFF.

The chain employs TRBV7-9 and TRBJ1-2; TRBD1 agrees at 9 bases. CDR1 is SEHNR, CDR2 FQNEAQ, per germline (reference sequence). The V segment lost 8 bases and the J segment 8 bases; nucleotides outside the gene matches: 12. The CDR3 length is 14 residues. In DNA, the CDR3 is TGTGCCAGCGGTGGGGGGACAGGGTGGTACGGCTACACCTTC. Translation: CASGGGTGWYGYTF.

The chain couples TRBV9 to TRBJ1-6, with a tentative D call TRBD1 (6 bases). The germline V and J ends were trimmed by 3 bases and 9 bases, with 16 bases remaining between them. The CDR3 spans 15 residues. Germline V CDR1 and CDR2: SGDLS, YYNGEE. The CDR3 nucleotides are TGTGCCAGCAGCGCCTCACAGGGAGAAGGTTCACCCCTCCACTTT. It encodes CASSASQGEGSPLHF. The whole variable domain, remainder taken from reference TRBV9 and TRBJ1-6, is DSGVTQTPKHLITATGQRVTLRCSPRSGDLSVYWYQQSLDQGLQFLIQYYNGEERAKGNILERFSAQQFPDLHSELNLSSLELGDSALYFCASSASQGEGSPLHFGNGTRLTVT.

This CDR3 is CASSQPGTISYEQYF. The CDR3 coding sequence is TGTGCCAGCTCCCAACCCGGGACTATCTCCTACGAGCAGTACTTC. The rearrangement links TRBV6-6 to TRBJ2-7, with 7 positions matching TRBD2. Trimming took 8 bases from V and 0 from J; bases not matched to a gene: 10. The CDR3 totals 15 residues. CDR1 and CDR2 (germline): MNHNY, SVGAGI (reference sequence).

J is TRBJ2-3 and V is TRBV2, with D perhaps matching TRBD2 (6 bases). V was shortened by 6 bases and J by 1 base, with 14 bases between the two germline ends. CDR1 and CDR2 from the germline V gene are SNHLY and FYNNEI. CDR3 length: 15 residues. DNA for the CDR3: TGTGCCAGCAGGGGAAAAGTAGCGGGCACAGATACGCAGTATTTT. This translates into CASRGKVAGTDTQYF. The whole variable domain, remainder taken from reference TRBV2 and TRBJ2-3, is EPEVTQTPSHQVTQMGQEVILRCVPISNHLYFYWYRQILGQKVEFLVSFYNNEISEKSEIFDDQFSVERPDGSNFTLKIRSTKLEDSAMYFCASRGKVAGTDTQYFGPGTRLTVL.

V usage is TRBV9 and J usage is TRBJ1-1; no clear D gene. The CDR3 runs 13 residues. V was pared by 0 bases and J by 5 bases, with 8 bases between. Germline-derived CDR1 and CDR2 are SGDLS and YYNGEE. CDR3: CASSVVPRTEAFF. The CDR3 DNA reads as TGTGCCAGCAGCGTAGTGCCTCGGACTGAAGCTTTCTTT.

The J gene is TRBJ1-1, the V gene TRBV5-8; D is perhaps TRBD1 (5 bases). Germline V gene sequence: CDR1 SGHTS, CDR2 YDEGEE. The CDR3 extends over 16 amino acids. V dropped 5 bases and J dropped 2 bases, with 19 bases sitting between them. The CDR3 region has the DNA TGTGCCAGCAGTTCGATTCCACGGGGGAGAAACACTGAAGCTTTCTTT. It yields the protein CASSSIPRGRNTEAFF. Using reference TRBV5-8 and TRBJ1-1 for the parts outside the CDR3, the full variable domain is EAGVTQSPTHLIKTRGQQATLRCSPISGHTSVYWYQQALGLGLQFLLWYDEGEERNRGNFPPRFSGRQFPNYSSELNVNALELEDSALYLCASSSIPRGRNTEAFFGQGTRLTVV.

The chain joins TRBV7-3 to TRBJ2-2; 9 bases agree with TRBD2. Per germline, CDR1 SGHTA and CDR2 FQGTGA. CDR3 length: 16 amino acids. The J segment lost 7 bases and the V segment lost 0 bases, leaving 6 bases of the junction unmatched. The CDR3 region is CASSLTGGRVNGELFF. The CDR3 DNA reads as TGTGCCAGCAGCTTAACCGGCGGGAGGGTGAACGGGGAGCTGTTTTTT.

V is TRBV12-5 and J is TRBJ1-5; 9 nucleotides match TRBD1. The CDR3 contains 14 residues. CDR1 LGHNT and CDR2 FRNRAP come from the germline V gene. V was clipped by 4 bases and J by 5 bases; unmatched bases: 3. CDR3 nucleotides: TGTGCTAGTGGTTCCGGACAGGGGCATCAGCCCCAGCATTTT. It specifies CASGSGQGHQPQHF.

The chain links TRBV5-1 to TRBJ2-7; 7 bases align to TRBD2. CDR1 is SGHRS and CDR2 is YFSETQ in the germline V gene. CDR3 length: 15 residues. Trimming cost V 5 bases and J 2 bases; bases outside gene matches: 10. This CDR3 reads CASRTRAGETYEQYF. The CDR3 region has the DNA TGCGCCAGCAGAACTAGGGCGGGGGAGACCTACGAGCAGTACTTC.

The chain links TRBV30 to TRBJ2-5; TRBD2 matches at 11 bases. The CDR3 runs to 12 residues. The germline V gene encodes CDR1 GTSNPN and CDR2 SVGIG (reference sequence). CDR3 amino acids: CARGLAGETQYF. The CDR3 coding sequence is TGTGCTCGAGGACTAGCGGGAGAGACCCAGTACTTC.

This rearrangement joins TRBV27 to TRBJ2-7; 8 bases map to TRBD2. Trimming removed 5 bases from V and 2 bases from J; junction bases left unmatched: 8. From germline, CDR1 is MNHEY and CDR2 SMNVEV (reference sequence). CDR3 length: 15 residues. The CDR3 spells CASSPRGREAYEQYF. In DNA, the CDR3 is TGTGCCAGCAGTCCGCGTGGGCGGGAGGCCTACGAGCAGTACTTC.

This chain uses TRBV29-1 with TRBJ1-2, with a possible D match to TRBD1 (6 bases). This CDR3 has 11 residues. Germline-derived CDR1 and CDR2 are SQVTM and ANQGSEA. V was trimmed by 7 bases and J by 8 bases, leaving 14 bases between them. For the CDR3, the DNA is TGCAGCGGCTACAGGGATTCCGGCTACACCTTC. The encoded protein is CSGYRDSGYTF. The full variable domain, in which reference TRBV29-1 and TRBJ1-2 provide the parts outside the CDR3, is SAVISQKPSRDICQRGTSLTIQCQVDSQVTMMFWYRQQPGQSLTLIATANQGSEATYESGFVIDKFPISRPNLTFSTLTVSNMSPEDSSIYLCSGYRDSGYTFGSGTRLTVV.

The chain couples TRBV6-1 to TRBJ1-4; D ambiguous. The CDR3 is made up of 14 amino acids. Germline lookup yields CDR1 MNHNS and CDR2 SASEGT. V was trimmed by 10 bases and J by 0 bases, leaving 12 bases between them. In nucleotides, the CDR3 is TGTGCCACCAGCTGGGCTGCAACTAATGAAAAACTGTTTTTT. Translating it yields CATSWAATNEKLFF.

The chain couples TRBV5-1 to TRBJ1-2, with 7 bases aligning to TRBD1. V was clipped by 3 bases and J by 5 bases; unmatched bases: 10. Germline lookup yields CDR1 SGHRS and CDR2 YFSETQ. This CDR3 contains 15 residues. CDR3: CASSSLSSGGYGYTF. CDR3 DNA sequence: TGCGCCAGCAGCTCCCTATCGTCAGGGGGGTATGGCTACACCTTC.

V is TRBV29-1 and J is TRBJ1-1; no reliable D call. V was cut by 7 bases and J by 0 bases, with 12 bases left in between. This CDR3 contains 13 residues. Germline CDR1 and CDR2: SQVTM and ANQGSEA. For the CDR3, the DNA is TGCAGCGCTAACAGCCATTTGAACACTGAAGCTTTCTTT. It codes for CSANSHLNTEAFF.

The sample holds one count of this clone. The chain couples TRBV20-1 to TRBJ2-5; no definite D call. Trimming cost V 1 base and J 5 bases, with 2 bases left between them. Germline V CDR1 and CDR2: DFQATT, SNEGSKA (reference sequence). The CDR3 length is 10 residues. The chain's CDR3 is CSARVETQYF. CDR3 DNA sequence: TGCAGTGCTAGAGTCGAGACCCAGTACTTC.

The sample holds one count of this clone. V is TRBV7-8 and J is TRBJ1-1, with 7 bases fitting TRBD1. Unmatched junction bases numbered 10, after V lost 4 bases and J lost 11 bases. CDR1 SGHVS and CDR2 FQNEAQ come from the germline V gene. This CDR3 has 13 residues. The CDR3 protein is CASSSSTGKEAFF. The DNA for the CDR3 is TGTGCCAGCAGCTCCTCGACAGGGAAGGAGGCTTTCTTT.

The chain employs TRBV23-1 and TRBJ1-2, with D perhaps TRBD1 (5 bases). TRBV23-1 is marked as an open reading frame, function uncertain. CDR3 size: 13 residues. V dropped 6 bases and J dropped 4 bases, with 12 bases sitting between them. The CDR3 loop is CASSPRQFYGYTF. In DNA, the CDR3 is TGCGCCAGCAGCCCCAGACAGTTCTATGGCTACACCTTC.

The V call is TRBV7-9, the J call TRBJ2-1; no clear D gene. Trimming stripped 5 bases from V and 5 bases from J, with 28 bases between. Germline V CDR1 and CDR2: SEHNR, FQNEAQ (reference sequence). This CDR3 is built from 19 residues. The CDR3 protein is CASSLIVGIKSLTDNEQFF. CDR3 DNA sequence: TGTGCCAGCAGCCTCATAGTGGGAATCAAGTCTCTGACGGACAATGAGCAGTTCTTC.

The CDR3 DNA sequence: TGTGCCAGCACCCCAGGTATGGGGGCAACGTCCTACGAGCAGTACTTC. Translation gives CASTPGMGATSYEQYF. The V and J genes are TRBV9 and TRBJ2-7; D might be TRBD1 (6 bases). The V end lost 6 bases, the J end lost 1 base, and 20 bases lay between the germline ends. Germline V gives CDR1 SGDLS, CDR2 YYNGEE. This CDR3 comprises 16 residues.

The chain employs TRBV25-1 and TRBJ2-3; D call uncertain. This CDR3 contains 13 residues. Germline assignment: CDR1 MGHDK and CDR2 SYGVNS. The V gene lost 3 bases and the J gene lost 2 bases, with 6 bases spanning the gap. The CDR3 sequence: CASSEASTDTQYF. The CDR3 bases are TGTGCCAGCAGTGAGGCGTCCACAGATACGCAGTATTTT.

This clone was counted between two and nine times. V is TRBV2 and J is TRBJ1-1; D not certain. The germline gives CDR1 SNHLY, CDR2 FYNNEI. The CDR3 totals 11 residues. Between the trimmed V and J ends, which lost 2 bases and 8 bases, there was a span of 6 bases. The CDR3 sequence: CASSEIWEAFF. CDR3 sequence (DNA): TGTGCCAGCAGTGAAATTTGGGAAGCTTTCTTT.

The gene calls are TRBV5-6 and TRBJ2-7; 7 bases align to TRBD2. The CDR3 spans 16 residues. The ends lost 2 bases at V and 6 bases at J; junction bases unmatched: 14. Germline CDR1 SGHDT, CDR2 YYEEEE. The CDR3 spells CASSLVLLAGTGEQYF. Here the CDR3 DNA reads TGTGCCAGCAGCTTAGTCCTATTAGCGGGTACAGGCGAGCAGTACTTC.

This clone has only one observation. This chain links TRBV15 with TRBJ2-3, with D perhaps given as TRBD1 or TRBD2 (5 bases each). The V gene's germline CDR1 is LNHNV and CDR2 YYDKDF (reference sequence). The CDR3 is 15 amino acids. The V end lost 6 bases, the J end lost 1 base, and 14 bases lay between the germline ends. This CDR3 reads CATRLGVDGTDTQYF. CDR3 coding DNA: TGTGCCACCAGGCTGGGGGTTGATGGCACAGATACGCAGTATTTT.